The clone carrying this T cell receptor beta chain was seen many times. Its antigen remains unidentified. Amplification targeted TCR beta CDR3 regions from RNA transcripts. HTBI primers drove first-round RT-PCR of the TCR CDR3. TCRdb processed the multiplex PCR reads anew with MiXCR; each CDR3 protein has one entry. In the table there are about 690,000 distinct CDR3 sequences, roughly a sixth of which are singletons. The record originates from a study of T cells in Graves' hyperthyroidism and ophthalmopathy. General study results and limits: The authors' 13 V-J model separated ophthalmopathy from stable hyperthyroidism.

The V and J ends lost 6 bases and 12 bases respectively, with 12 bases between them. This CDR3 has 11 residues. Germline CDR1 reads MDHEN; CDR2 reads SYDVKM. Uncontrolled infection, other autoimmune disease, pregnancy or lactation led to exclusion. The clonotype was recovered from a man aged 45-60 years with Graves' hyperthyroidism. The rearrangement uses TRBV28 and TRBJ2-1; TRBD2 is a possible D gene (6 bases). Sequenced sample: blood. The DNA for the CDR3 is TGTGCCAGCAGCCAGCGGGCCGGGCAGTTCTTC. Protein product: CASSQRAGQFF.